This entry describes one T cell receptor (beta chain). This entry comes from a study of blood T cell repertoires in COVID-19. The CDR3 length is 15 residues. Trimming removed 4 bases from V and 1 base from J, with 13 bases in between. The germline CDR1 and CDR2 sequences are SGHTA and FQGTGA. Only in-frame clones appear in the TCRdb table, and some are missing; sequencing was by immunoSEQ multiplex PCR. Of about 210,000 clones listed, approximately 75% are singletons. Sequenced: PBMCs or T cells enriched from blood (not recorded which). The clonotype originates from a man aged 40-49 years who had recovered from COVID-19. This sequence joins TRBV7-3 and TRBJ1-1, with D maybe TRBD1 (5 bases). The CDR3 here is CASSSPPGGNTEAFF. In nucleotides, the CDR3 is TGTGCCAGCAGCTCACCCCCCGGGGGGAACACTGAAGCTTTCTTT.